A single sample is the source of the 30 T cell receptor beta chains below, sequenced in a study of T cells in Graves' hyperthyroidism and ophthalmopathy. The TCR beta CDR3 regions underwent amplification using RNA transcripts as the source. An initial round of RT-PCR targeting the TCR CDR3 relied on the HTBI primer set. MiXCR, applied by TCRdb to the multiplex PCR reads, yields one record per CDR3 protein. Of 270,000 or so distinct CDR3 sequences listed, about 25% are singletons. The sequencing sample was made of blood. The receptors here all came from a man in his forties or fifties with Graves' hyperthyroidism that later progressed to Graves' ophthalmopathy.

This clonotype was observed at least ten times. V and J are TRBV7-9 and TRBJ2-6; unclear D gene. Trimming stripped 2 bases from V and 1 base from J, with 12 bases between. The germline CDR1 and CDR2 sequences are SEHNR and FQNEAQ (reference sequence). This CDR3 comprises 17 residues. This CDR3 is CASSLFRDRSGANVLTF. Written as DNA, the CDR3 is TGTGCCAGCAGCTTATTTAGGGATCGGTCTGGGGCCAACGTCCTGACTTTC.

This clonotype appeared many times. The chain couples TRBV3-1 to TRBJ1-1; possibly TRBD1 for D (5 bases). The CDR3 is made up of 14 amino acids. The germline V gene has CDR1 LGHDT and CDR2 YNNKEL (reference sequence). V gave up 4 bases and J gave up 1 base, with 10 bases separating them. CDR3 in DNA: TGTGCCAGCAGCCTCGGCAGGGCGAACACTGAAGCTTTCTTT. Translated, it gives CASSLGRANTEAFF. Full variable domain (outside the CDR3, taken from reference TRBV3-1 and TRBJ1-1): DTAVSQTPKYLVTQMGNDKSIKCEQNLGHDTMYWYKQDSKKFLKIMFSYNNKELIINETVPNRFSPKSPDKAHLNLHINSLELGDSAVYFCASSLGRANTEAFFGQGTRLTVV.

The chain uses TRBV4-2 and TRBJ2-2; D might be TRBD1 (6 bases). This CDR3 has 18 amino acids. Deletions cut 0 bases from V and 4 bases from J, with 18 bases between. Germline V gene sequence: CDR1 LGHNA, CDR2 YNFKEQ. The CDR3 protein is CASSQDQGYRVVTGELFF. CDR3 sequence (DNA): TGTGCCAGCAGCCAAGATCAAGGTTACAGGGTGGTCACCGGGGAGCTGTTTTTT.

This clonotype was seen a single time. This could be a read error, since a much larger clone is one nucleotide away. The chain carries TRBV12-3 or TRBV12-4 and TRBJ1-1; tentative D call: TRBD1 (5 bases). CDR3 length: 14 residues. The CDR3 bases are TGTGCCAGCGGTTTATGGGGGGATGAGACTGAAGCTTTCTTT. Translating it yields CASGLWGDETEAFF.

The chain employs TRBV27 and TRBJ2-7; TRBD1 agrees at 9 bases. Losses at the gene ends were 5 bases for V and 2 bases for J; bases not matched to a gene: 10. Germline lookup yields CDR1 MNHEY and CDR2 SMNVEV (reference sequence). CDR3 size: 16 residues. CDR3 sequence (DNA): TGTGCCAGCAGTATTGGGACAGGGCCCCGTCCCTACGAGCAGTACTTC. This sequence encodes CASSIGTGPRPYEQYF.

About this clonotype itself: A much larger clone lies one base from this, so it may be a read error. The rearrangement uses TRBV24-1 and TRBJ1-2; D is ambiguous. The CDR3 runs 13 residues. Germline-derived CDR1 and CDR2 are KGHDR and SFDVKD. The CDR3, as DNA: TGTCCCACCAGTGTCTCCCTGACCACTGGCTACACCTTC. Its translation is CPTSVSLTTGYTF.

This clonotype was detected many times. The chain is built from TRBV5-1 and TRBJ1-5; D remains ambiguous. This CDR3 contains 14 residues. Trimming took 5 bases from V and 6 from J, leaving 15 bases between them. Germline CDR1 SGHRS, CDR2 YFSETQ. The chain's CDR3 is CASRADTFGQPQHF. DNA of the CDR3: TGCGCCAGCAGAGCCGATACGTTCGGTCAGCCCCAGCATTTT.

Many counts were recorded for this clonotype. The V and J genes are TRBV2 and TRBJ2-6; TRBD2 matches 9 bases. CDR3 length equals 18 residues. Germline V gene sequence: CDR1 SNHLY, CDR2 FYNNEI. V lost 7 bases, J lost 2 bases, and 12 bases stayed unmatched. CDR3 nucleotides: TGTGCCAGCAAACGGCGACGCCTAGCGGGAACTGGGGCCAACGTCCTGACTTTC. This encodes CASKRRRLAGTGANVLTF.

This clonotype has just a few counts. The V call is TRBV6-1, the J call TRBJ1-5; 8 bases are a match to TRBD1. This CDR3 is built from 15 residues. Germline V gene lookup returns CDR1 MNHNS and CDR2 SASEGT. V was clipped by 6 bases and J by 4 bases; unmatched bases: 8. CDR3 loop: CASSLDRVGNQPQHF. The CDR3 DNA reads as TGTGCCAGCAGCCTGGACAGGGTCGGAAATCAGCCCCAGCATTTT.

This clonotype was counted ten times or more. The V call is TRBV29-1, the J call TRBJ2-4, with D unresolved. The V end lost 3 bases, the J end lost 9 bases, and 12 bases lay between the germline ends. The CDR3 loop spans 12 amino acids. The germline V gene has CDR1 SQVTM and CDR2 ANQGSEA. CDR3 protein: CSVEHQVGIQYF. Here the CDR3 DNA reads TGCAGCGTTGAGCATCAGGTGGGCATTCAGTACTTC.

The V and J genes are TRBV20-1 and TRBJ2-2; D unclear. V was trimmed by 5 bases and J by 7 bases, leaving 11 bases between them. Looked up from germline, CDR1 is DFQATT and CDR2 is SNEGSKA (reference sequence). The CDR3 runs to 12 residues. CDR3 in DNA: TGCAGTGCTGTCGGCCGGTACGGGGAGCTGTTTTTT. This sequence encodes CSAVGRYGELFF.

The chain links TRBV29-1 to TRBJ1-1; D may be TRBD1 (5 bases). Germline V CDR1 and CDR2: SQVTM, ANQGSEA. The CDR3 contains 12 residues. V lost 6 bases, J lost 4 bases, and 12 bases lay in between. The CDR3 sequence: CSVGGGGTEAFF. CDR3 DNA sequence: TGCAGCGTCGGGGGAGGAGGCACTGAAGCTTTCTTT.

This clonotype occurred many times. The chain is built from TRBV24-1 and TRBJ2-7, with a possible D match to TRBD2 (6 bases). Trimming removed 5 bases at V and 0 bases at J, with 13 bases between. CDR1 KGHDR and CDR2 SFDVKD come from the germline V gene. The CDR3 is 15 residues long. The CDR3 region has the DNA TGTGCCACCAGTGCTGGTTACGGGAGCTCCTACGAGCAGTACTTC. It specifies CATSAGYGSSYEQYF.

This clonotype occurred many times. The V call is TRBV7-9, the J call TRBJ2-5, with unresolved D. Germline CDR1 SEHNR, CDR2 FQNEAQ (reference sequence). CDR3 size: 13 residues. V shed 1 base and J shed 6 bases, with 9 bases lying between them. CDR3 sequence: CASSLENGKTQYF. In DNA form, the CDR3 reads TGTGCCAGCAGCTTAGAAAATGGGAAGACCCAGTACTTC.

A single count supports this clonotype. The chain has TRBV6-1 and TRBJ1-1, with TRBD1 matching over 7 bases. Trimming took 7 bases from V and 0 from J; bases not matched to a gene: 8. The CDR3 has 15 amino acids. Looked up from germline, CDR1 is MNHNS and CDR2 is SASEGT. Here the CDR3 reads CASTPGQIMNTEAFF. The CDR3 nucleotides read TGTGCCAGCACTCCGGGACAGATTATGAACACTGAAGCTTTCTTT.

This clonotype was observed at least ten times. V gene TRBV19 combines with J gene TRBJ1-1, with a tentative D call TRBD1 (5 bases). V dropped 8 bases and J dropped 2 bases, with 18 bases sitting between them. The length of the CDR3 is 15 residues. Germline CDR1 is LNHDA and CDR2 is SQIVND (reference sequence). CDR3 residues: CASRPLRGVNTEAFF. The DNA of the CDR3 is TGTGCCAGTCGACCCCTGCGGGGGGTCAACACTGAAGCTTTCTTT.

The gene calls are TRBV6-2 or TRBV6-3 and TRBJ2-6; D unclear. This CDR3 is 19 amino acids long. Germline-derived CDR1 and CDR2 are MNHEY and SVGEGT. Deletions cut 0 bases from V and 1 base from J, with 16 bases between. The CDR3 DNA reads TGTGCCAGCAGTTACTCCGGCACCCCCTACGGGTCTGGGGCCAACGTCCTGACTTTC. Translation gives CASSYSGTPYGSGANVLTF.

This clonotype was recorded many times. The DNA for the CDR3 is TGCGCCAGCACCGCGACTGGGGGAAACCGGGGCAAAAACATTCAGTACTTC. Translating it yields CASTATGGNRGKNIQYF. The chain combines TRBV10-2 with TRBJ2-4; D assignment may be TRBD1 or TRBD2 (5 bases each). With 7 bases removed from V and 3 bases from J, the gap between germline ends came to 22 bases. Germline-derived CDR1 and CDR2 are WSHSY and SAAADI. This CDR3 region has 17 residues.

This clonotype was detected many times. The chain combines TRBV25-1 with TRBJ1-2, with D tentatively TRBD1 (6 bases). Germline values: CDR1 MGHDK, CDR2 SYGVNS. The V and J ends lost 4 bases and 7 bases respectively, with 13 bases between them. This CDR3 has 13 residues. The CDR3 loop reads CASSGWTAPGYTF. The DNA for the CDR3 is TGTGCCAGCAGTGGCTGGACAGCCCCTGGCTACACCTTC.

Ten or more counts support this clonotype. This chain uses TRBV5-1 with TRBJ2-7; TRBD2 matches 13 bases. The CDR3 is 14 residues long. Trimming took 5 bases from V and 3 from J; bases not matched to a gene: 2. CDR1 SGHRS and CDR2 YFSETQ come from the germline V gene. In nucleotides, the CDR3 is TGCGCCAGCAGGGGACTAGCGGGAAGCTACGAGCAGTACTTC. This codes for CASRGLAGSYEQYF.

This clonotype was found many times. The chain uses TRBV27 and TRBJ1-1; D ambiguous. Germline assignment: CDR1 MNHEY and CDR2 SMNVEV (reference sequence). CDR3 length: 13 amino acids. V was trimmed by 3 bases and J by 4 bases, leaving 9 bases between them. For the CDR3, the DNA is TGTGCCAGCAGTTTGGAGGAGGGCACTGAAGCTTTCTTT. This encodes CASSLEEGTEAFF.

This clonotype was counted at least ten times. The rearrangement uses TRBV28 and TRBJ1-5, with D possibly being TRBD1 (6 bases). Looked up from germline, CDR1 is MDHEN and CDR2 is SYDVKM. The CDR3 loop spans 16 amino acids. V shed 6 bases and J shed 1 base, with 16 bases lying between them. The CDR3 DNA reads TGTGCCAGCAGCTCATATGGGACACCAAGCAATCAGCCCCAGCATTTT. Its translation is CASSSYGTPSNQPQHF. Supplemented by reference TRBV28 and TRBJ1-5, the full variable domain reads DVKVTQSSRYLVKRTGEKVFLECVQDMDHENMFWYRQDPGLGLRLIYFSYDVKMKEKGDIPEGYSVSREKKERFSLILESASTNQTSMYLCASSSYGTPSNQPQHFGDGTRLSIL.

At least ten counts were recorded for this clonotype. This chain connects TRBV20-1 to TRBJ2-4; D assignment may be TRBD1 or TRBD2 (5 bases each). The germline V gene encodes CDR1 DFQATT and CDR2 SNEGSKA (reference sequence). CDR3 size: 13 residues. The V end was cut by 3 bases, the J end by 2 bases, with 8 bases between. The CDR3 coding sequence is TGCAGTGCTAGGAGGGGTTCCAAAAACATTCAGTACTTC. This encodes CSARRGSKNIQYF.

This clonotype has a count of ten or more. The chain couples TRBV19 to TRBJ2-7; weak D call: TRBD2 (5 bases). Deletions cut 4 bases from V and 4 bases from J, with 11 bases between. The CDR3 consists of 13 residues. CDR1 and CDR2 from the germline V gene are LNHDA and SQIVND (reference sequence). The CDR3 region has the DNA TGTGCCAGTAGTAGGGAGTTGGGTTACGAGCAGTACTTC. Residues: CASSRELGYEQYF.

The chain carries TRBV7-2 and TRBJ1-1; D perhaps matches TRBD1 (5 bases). V was clipped by 5 bases and J by 0 bases, with 13 bases between them. Per the germline V gene, CDR1 is SGHTA and CDR2 is FQGNSA. The CDR3 consists of 15 residues. Here the CDR3 reads CASSPKTVMNTEAFF. DNA for the CDR3: TGTGCCAGCAGCCCCAAGACAGTCATGAACACTGAAGCTTTCTTT.

This clonotype was counted ten times or more. The V call is TRBV5-1, the J call TRBJ1-1; 9 bases align to TRBD1. CDR3 size: 15 residues. Germline assignment: CDR1 SGHRS and CDR2 YFSETQ. Germline trimming cut 0 bases from V and 6 bases from J; bases unmatched to any gene: 6. CDR3 in DNA: TGCGCCAGCAGCTTGGACAGGGGGCTTCCTTCTGAAGCTTTCTTT. Protein product: CASSLDRGLPSEAFF.

There are many counts of this clonotype. The CDR3 DNA sequence: TGTGCCATCAGCGAAACAGTGCCCGTCGGACAGACCCAGTACTTC. Translating it yields CAISETVPVGQTQYF. The chain is built from TRBV10-3 and TRBJ2-5; no reliable D call. The V gene's germline CDR1 is ENHRY and CDR2 SYGVKD. There are 15 residues in the CDR3. Trimming took off 6 bases at V and 6 bases at J, with 20 bases between the two ends.

This sequence joins TRBV6-1 and TRBJ1-2; TRBD1 matches 7 bases. CDR1 MNHNS and CDR2 SASEGT come from the germline V gene. The V gene end was trimmed by 5 bases and the J gene end by 3 bases; junction bases not matched to a gene: 3. This CDR3 spans 13 amino acids. The CDR3 DNA sequence: TGTGCCAGCAGTACAGGGGTCGACTATGGCTACACCTTC. Translated: CASSTGVDYGYTF.

V gene TRBV2 combines with J gene TRBJ2-7; D is unresolved. V lost 3 bases and J lost 4, with 13 bases in between. The CDR3 is 14 amino acids. Germline V CDR1 and CDR2: SNHLY, FYNNEI. CDR3 loop: CASSDTMGPYEQYF. CDR3 DNA: TGTGCCAGCAGTGATACTATGGGTCCATACGAGCAGTACTTC.

This clonotype occurred many times. This chain connects TRBV4-2 to TRBJ2-4, with D perhaps TRBD1 (5 bases). Per germline, CDR1 LGHNA and CDR2 YNFKEQ. V was shortened by 0 bases and J by 0 bases, with 12 bases between the two germline ends. This CDR3 has 17 amino acids. CDR3 sequence: CASSQDDSLLAKNIQYF. The CDR3 bases are TGTGCCAGCAGCCAAGACGACAGTCTTTTAGCCAAAAACATTCAGTACTTC.